The 12 T cell receptor beta chains reported below all come from one sample, sequenced in a study of T cells in Graves' hyperthyroidism and ophthalmopathy (dated by TCRdb to the late 2010s). To prepare the library, multiplex PCR was applied. The listed sequencing device is Illumina HiSeq 2000. The TCR beta CDR3 regions were amplified from the RNA transcripts. A first-round RT-PCR of the TCR CDR3 used the HTBI primer set with the Qiagen OneStep RT-PCR kit. TCRdb's own reprocessing of the public reads used fastp at Q25 and MiXCR and kept productive beta chains. Every entry covers one CDR3 protein and lists the most common genes and DNA from its rows. Counted in this sample were 490,000 or so distinct CDR3 sequences; around a fifth of them appeared once. Under 55% of the sample is in the top ten clones. Specimen: blood. The receptors were gathered from a woman in her 70s with Graves' ophthalmopathy.

This clonotype was seen a handful of times. The chain combines TRBV18 with TRBJ1-6, with D maybe TRBD1 (5 bases). CDR1 KGHSH and CDR2 LQKENI come from the germline V gene. Trimming stripped 0 bases from V and 11 bases from J, with 14 bases between. The CDR3 is 15 amino acids. DNA for the CDR3: TGTGCCAGCTCACCACCGCAGGGAGGTCAGGCACCCCTCCACTTT. Translating gives CASSPPQGGQAPLHF.

This clonotype occurred a few times. This rearrangement joins TRBV20-1 to TRBJ1-2; 7 positions agree with TRBD1. CDR3 length: 12 amino acids. Looked up from germline, CDR1 is DFQATT and CDR2 is SNEGSKA (reference sequence). V shed 6 bases and J 4 bases; nucleotides not matched to a gene: 5. The CDR3 DNA reads TGCAGTGCACAACAGGGGCCCTATGGCTACACCTTC. It is translated as CSAQQGPYGYTF.

This clonotype came up a few times. The rearrangement links TRBV12-3 or TRBV12-4 to TRBJ1-1; 9 bases are shared with TRBD1. The CDR3 length is 13 residues. V trimming: 4 bases; J trimming: 6 bases; junction bases outside the gene matches: 3. CDR3 protein: CASSSTGGAEAFF. The CDR3 DNA sequence: TGTGCCAGCAGTTCGACAGGGGGTGCTGAAGCTTTCTTT.

The genes are TRBV24-1 and TRBJ2-1; 9 nucleotides align to TRBD2. V shed 3 bases and J 2 bases; nucleotides not matched to a gene: 4. CDR1 KGHDR and CDR2 SFDVKD come from the germline V gene. This CDR3 has 16 residues. CDR3 sequence reads: CATSDQASGTYNEQFF. The CDR3 nucleotides are TGTGCCACCAGTGATCAGGCTAGCGGGACCTACAATGAGCAGTTCTTC.

The chain carries TRBV30 and TRBJ1-3; perhaps TRBD1 as D (6 bases). Looked up from germline, CDR1 is GTSNPN and CDR2 is SVGIG (reference sequence). V was pared by 4 bases and J by 6 bases, with 16 bases between. The CDR3 consists of 14 residues. CDR3 coding DNA: TGTGCCTGGAATGGACAGACTCTAGAAAACACCATATATTTT. Translating gives CAWNGQTLENTIYF.

This CDR3 is CASSLQGLNEKLFF. In nucleotides, the CDR3 is TGCGCCAGCAGCTTACAGGGCCTCAATGAAAAACTGTTTTTT. The chain joins TRBV5-1 to TRBJ1-4; the D gene is possibly TRBD1 (6 bases). Trimming pared 2 bases from V and 5 bases from J, leaving 10 bases between. The CDR3 runs 14 residues. Per germline, CDR1 SGHRS and CDR2 YFSETQ. The full variable domain, with the rest looked up from reference TRBV5-1 and TRBJ1-4, is KAGVTQTPRYLIKTRGQQVTLSCSPISGHRSVSWYQQTPGQGLQFLFEYFSETQRNKGNFPGRFSGRQFSNSRSEMNVSTLELGDSALYLCASSLQGLNEKLFFGSGTQLSVL.

This clonotype was seen many times. The chain couples TRBV2 to TRBJ2-5; weak D call: TRBD2 (5 bases). The germline CDR1 and CDR2 sequences are SNHLY and FYNNEI. Trimming took off 6 bases at V and 5 bases at J, with 16 bases between the two ends. This CDR3 contains 14 residues. The CDR3 DNA reads as TGTGCCAGCAGCCAAGCGTCGCGGAGGGAGACCCAGTACTTC. This translates into CASSQASRRETQYF.

This clonotype was detected a few times. The rearrangement joins TRBV2 to TRBJ2-7, with 12 bases matching TRBD2. Trimming at V came to 0 bases and at J to 6 bases, leaving 3 bases not matched to a gene. Germline CDR1 is SNHLY and CDR2 is FYNNEI. CDR3 length: 15 residues. Here the CDR3 reads CASSEATSGRTEQYF. The CDR3 DNA follows: TGTGCCAGCAGTGAAGCGACTAGCGGGAGAACCGAGCAGTACTTC.

This clonotype was picked up a small number of times. This rearrangement joins TRBV28 to TRBJ2-7; the D gene is possibly TRBD2 (6 bases). Deletions cut 10 bases from V and 2 bases from J, with 18 bases between. The V gene's germline CDR1 is MDHEN and CDR2 SYDVKM. The CDR3 is made up of 14 amino acids. DNA for the CDR3: TGTGCCACGCTTCCGGGGGAGATTGCCTACGAGCAGTACTTC. Translating gives CATLPGEIAYEQYF.

V and J are TRBV10-3 and TRBJ2-3; 8 bases agree with TRBD1. With 9 bases clipped from V and 3 bases from J, the junction kept 5 bases outside the gene matches. Germline assignment: CDR1 ENHRY and CDR2 SYGVKD. This CDR3 has 13 residues. The CDR3 sequence: CAMRQGLTDTQYF. The CDR3 DNA follows: TGTGCCATGAGACAGGGGTTAACAGATACGCAGTATTTT.

The rearrangement joins TRBV7-3 to TRBJ2-7; unclear D gene. The germline CDR1 and CDR2 sequences are SGHTA and FQGTGA. The V gene lost 3 bases and the J gene lost 2 bases, with 5 bases spanning the gap. This CDR3 spans 12 amino acids. CDR3 residues: CASSFTPYEQYF. The CDR3 nucleotides read TGTGCCAGCAGCTTTACACCCTACGAGCAGTACTTC. Complete variable domain (other parts from reference TRBV7-3 and TRBJ2-7): GAGVSQTPSNKVTEKGKYVELRCDPISGHTALYWYRQSLGQGPEFLIYFQGTGAADDSGLPNDRFFAVRPEGSVSTLKIQRTERGDSAVYLCASSFTPYEQYFGPGTRLTVT.

The rearrangement links TRBV27 to TRBJ2-3; 7 nucleotides align to TRBD2. With V trimmed by 8 bases and J by 2 bases, 10 bases remained unmatched. The CDR3 is 15 amino acids. The V gene's germline CDR1 is MNHEY and CDR2 SMNVEV (reference sequence). This CDR3 is CASSSGNPFTDTQYF. As DNA, the CDR3 is TGTGCCAGCTCAAGCGGGAACCCGTTCACAGATACGCAGTATTTT.